This T cell receptor beta chain was captured in a study of CD8+ T cells in alopecia areata. About the research overall: Treated patients were dosed with oral tofacitinib, taking 5 to 10 mg twice daily. The study gave tofacitinib for 6 to 18 months, then 6 months off drug.

Germline values: CDR1 SQVTM, CDR2 ANQGSEA. CDR3 length: 14 residues. V gave up 4 bases and J gave up 0 bases, with 9 bases separating them. Once RNA had been extracted, it was reverse transcribed into cDNA to act as the sequencing template. Generated by immunoSEQ multiplex PCR, the TCRdb table keeps only in-frame clones and is missing some. The profile shows 100,000 to 150,000 clones, about 46% of them singletons. The chain links TRBV29-1 to TRBJ2-2; no clear D. This TCR was sampled from a human donor with alopecia areata. Sequenced material: CD8+ T cells sorted from blood, taken at week 0. In DNA, the CDR3 is TGCAGCGTTGCCCGGGCCACGAACACCGGGGAGCTGTTTTTT. Its protein product is CSVARATNTGELFF.